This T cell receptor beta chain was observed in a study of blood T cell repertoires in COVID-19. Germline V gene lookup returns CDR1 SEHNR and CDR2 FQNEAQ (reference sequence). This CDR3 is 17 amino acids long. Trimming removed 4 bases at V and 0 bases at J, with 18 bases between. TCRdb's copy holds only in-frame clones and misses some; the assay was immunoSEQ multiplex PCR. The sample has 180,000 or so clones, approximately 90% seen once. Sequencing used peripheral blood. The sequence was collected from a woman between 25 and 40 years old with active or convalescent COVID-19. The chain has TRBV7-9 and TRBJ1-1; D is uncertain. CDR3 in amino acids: CASSSRVADFLNTEAFF. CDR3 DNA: TGTGCCAGCAGCTCCCGTGTCGCGGACTTCCTGAACACTGAAGCTTTCTTT.